The following is a T cell receptor beta chain sequence with its context. Its matching antigen is unknown. The junction departs from the called germline gene at one end, perhaps through a read error. Quantitative 5'-RACE with molecular barcodes generated TCR beta libraries. TCRdb independently ran MiXCR on the 5' RACE reads; one entry per CDR3 protein. The data show about 220,000 distinct CDR3 sequences, 15% to 20% seen once. The CDR3 runs to 13 residues. Per germline, CDR1 SQVTM and CDR2 ANQGSEA. The data were obtained in a study of CD8 T cells in ankylosing spondylitis. General study findings and limits: CD8+ cells made up the disease-linked clones, which were relatively rare in peripheral blood. A TCR beta motif of fewer than ten highly homologous variants appeared characteristic of ankylosing spondylitis blood. The clones that were linked to disease were reported to be significantly enriched in matched synovial fluid samples from ankylosing spondylitis patients.

V usage is TRBV29-1 and J usage is TRBJ1-2; D not certain. Material: blood, either unsorted or a sorted T cell fraction (not recorded which). This sequence was found in a male donor with ankylosing spondylitis. The CDR3 nucleotides are TGCAGCGTCGAAGTCCCAATCCCTTATGGCTACACCTTC. It specifies CSVEVPIPYGYTF.